Described below is a single TCR beta chain sequence and its context. This record comes from a study of early T cells in non-severe SARS-CoV-2 infection. Trimming removed 3 bases from V and 0 bases from J, with 12 bases in between. Germline V gene lookup returns CDR1 KGHSH and CDR2 LQKENI. The CDR3 loop spans 15 amino acids. A single record per CDR3 protein comes from TCRdb applying MiXCR to the 5' RACE reads. In the table there are some 50,000 distinct CDR3 sequences, around a tenth of which are singletons. The V gene is TRBV18, the J gene TRBJ2-7; D gene unclear. This TCR derives from an adult who was a healthcare worker with PCR-confirmed SARS-CoV-2 infection or an uninfected control (not recorded which). The specimen sequenced was whole blood. The CDR3, as DNA: TGTGCCAGCTCACCGTCTAGGAAGAGCTCCTACGAGCAGTACTTC. Residues: CASSPSRKSSYEQYF. The whole variable domain, filled in from reference TRBV18 and TRBJ2-7, reads NAGVMQNPRHLVRRRGQEARLRCSPMKGHSHVYWYRQLPEEGLKFMVYLQKENIIDESGMPKERFSAEFPKEGPSILRIQQVVRGDSAAYFCASSPSRKSSYEQYFGPGTRLTVT.